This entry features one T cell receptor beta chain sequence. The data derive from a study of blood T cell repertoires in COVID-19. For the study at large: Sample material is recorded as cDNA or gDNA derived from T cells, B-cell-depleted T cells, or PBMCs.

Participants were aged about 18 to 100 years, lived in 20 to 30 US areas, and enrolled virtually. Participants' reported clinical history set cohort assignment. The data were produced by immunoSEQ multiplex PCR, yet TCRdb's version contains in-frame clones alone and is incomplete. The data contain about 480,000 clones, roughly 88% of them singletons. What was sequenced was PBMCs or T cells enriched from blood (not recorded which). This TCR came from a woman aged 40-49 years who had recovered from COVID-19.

This chain's CDR3 is CASIPQGLSYNEQFF. The CDR3 DNA is TGTGCCAGTATCCCACAGGGCCTCTCCTACAATGAGCAGTTCTTC. The J gene is TRBJ2-1, the V gene TRBV19, with a weak D call TRBD1 (6 bases). Trimming took 7 bases from V and 0 from J, leaving 13 bases between them. Looked up from germline, CDR1 is LNHDA and CDR2 is SQIVND (reference sequence). The CDR3 consists of 15 residues. Supplemented by reference TRBV19 and TRBJ2-1, the full variable domain reads DGGITQSPKYLFRKEGQNVTLSCEQNLNHDAMYWYRQDPGQGLRLIYYSQIVNDFQKGDIAEGYSVSREKKESFPLTVTSAQKNPTAFYLCASIPQGLSYNEQFFGPGTRLTVL.